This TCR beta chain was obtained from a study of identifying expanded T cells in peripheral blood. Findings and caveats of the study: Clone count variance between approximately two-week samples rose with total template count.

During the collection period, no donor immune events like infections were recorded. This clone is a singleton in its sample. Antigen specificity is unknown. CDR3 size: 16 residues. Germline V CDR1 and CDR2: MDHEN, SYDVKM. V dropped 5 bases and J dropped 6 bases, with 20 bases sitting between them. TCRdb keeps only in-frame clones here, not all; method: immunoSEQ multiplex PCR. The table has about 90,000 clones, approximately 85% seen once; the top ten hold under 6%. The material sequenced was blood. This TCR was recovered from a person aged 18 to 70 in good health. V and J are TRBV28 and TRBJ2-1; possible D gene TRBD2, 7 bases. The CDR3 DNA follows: TGTGCCAGCAGTCTCATCCGACAGGTAGCGGGCAATGAGCAGTTCTTC. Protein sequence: CASSLIRQVAGNEQFF.